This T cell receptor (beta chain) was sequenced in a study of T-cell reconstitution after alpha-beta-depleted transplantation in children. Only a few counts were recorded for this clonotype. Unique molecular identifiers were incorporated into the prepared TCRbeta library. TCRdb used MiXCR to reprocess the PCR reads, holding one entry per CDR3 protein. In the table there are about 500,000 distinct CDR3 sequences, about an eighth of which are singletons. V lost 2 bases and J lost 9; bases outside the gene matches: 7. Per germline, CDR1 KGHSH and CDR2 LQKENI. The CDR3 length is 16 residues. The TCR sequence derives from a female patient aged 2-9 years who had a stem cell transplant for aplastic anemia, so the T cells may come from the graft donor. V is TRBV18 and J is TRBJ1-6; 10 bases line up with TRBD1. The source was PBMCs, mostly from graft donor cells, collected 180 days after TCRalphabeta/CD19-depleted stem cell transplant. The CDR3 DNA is TGTGCCAGCTCACCAATCGGACAGGGGGATCCTTCACCCCTCCACTTT. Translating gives CASSPIGQGDPSPLHF.